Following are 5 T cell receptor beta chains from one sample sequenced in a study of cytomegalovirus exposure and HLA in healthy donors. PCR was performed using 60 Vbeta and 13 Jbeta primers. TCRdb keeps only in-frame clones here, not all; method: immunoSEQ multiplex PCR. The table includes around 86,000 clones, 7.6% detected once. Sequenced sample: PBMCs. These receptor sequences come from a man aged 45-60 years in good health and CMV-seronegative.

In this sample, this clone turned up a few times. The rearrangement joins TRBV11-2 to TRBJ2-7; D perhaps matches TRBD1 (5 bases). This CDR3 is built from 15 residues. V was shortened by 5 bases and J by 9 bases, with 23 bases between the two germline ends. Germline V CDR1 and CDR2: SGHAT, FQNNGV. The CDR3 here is CASSLSTVPSVAQYF. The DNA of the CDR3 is TGTGCCAGCAGCCTGTCGACAGTCCCTTCGGTGGCGCAGTACTTC.

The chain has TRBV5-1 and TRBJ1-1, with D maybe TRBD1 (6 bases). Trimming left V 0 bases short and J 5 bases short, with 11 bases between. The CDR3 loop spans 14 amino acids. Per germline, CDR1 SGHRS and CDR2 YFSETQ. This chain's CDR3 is CASSLDGGRTEAFF. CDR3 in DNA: TGCGCCAGCAGCTTGGACGGGGGGCGGACTGAAGCTTTCTTT.

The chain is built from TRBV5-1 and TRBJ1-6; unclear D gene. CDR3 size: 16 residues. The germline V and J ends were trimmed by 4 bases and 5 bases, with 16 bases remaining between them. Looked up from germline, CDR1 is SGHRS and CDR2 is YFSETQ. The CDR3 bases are TGCGCCAGCAGCAATGACGGGAGTACCAATAATTCACCCCTCCACTTT. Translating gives CASSNDGSTNNSPLHF.

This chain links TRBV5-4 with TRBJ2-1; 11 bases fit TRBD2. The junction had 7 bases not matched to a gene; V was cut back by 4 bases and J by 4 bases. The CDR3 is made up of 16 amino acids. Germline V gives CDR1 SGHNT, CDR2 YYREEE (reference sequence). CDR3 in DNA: TGTGCCAGCAGCCCTCAATCTAGCGGGGGGTACAATGAGCAGTTCTTC. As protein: CASSPQSSGGYNEQFF.

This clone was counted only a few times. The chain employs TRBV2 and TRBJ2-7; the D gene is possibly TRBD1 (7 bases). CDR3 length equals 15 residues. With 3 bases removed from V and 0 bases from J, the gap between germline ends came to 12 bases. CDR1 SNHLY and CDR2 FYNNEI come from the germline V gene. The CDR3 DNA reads TGTGCCAGCAGTGACAGGGGGAGGAGCTCCTACGAGCAGTACTTC. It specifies CASSDRGRSSYEQYF.